The clone carrying this T cell receptor (beta chain) appeared a few times. Its target is not known. The data were obtained in a study of STAT5B mutations in CD4+ large granular lymphocyte leukemia. Trimming took off 2 bases at V and 4 bases at J, with 4 bases between the two ends. This CDR3 is built from 12 residues. CDR1 is SGHNT and CDR2 is YYREEE in the germline V gene (reference sequence). Overall study findings and caveats: Top patient clones used TRBV06 genes more often: 8/27 versus 2/35 in controls. Approximately 25% of private leukemic clonotypes occurred rarely in other patients' non-leukemic repertoires. Patient CD4-sorted repertoires looked more clonal than healthy CD4+ repertoires, even without putative leukemic clones.

The protocol was immunoSEQ multiplex PCR, while the TCRdb copy is restricted to in-frame clones and leaves out a portion. The data contain approximately 36,000 clones, around 75% of them singletons. Sequencing was carried out using CD4+ T cells from blood buffy coats. The chain combines TRBV5-4 with TRBJ2-4; D remains ambiguous. This receptor was obtained from a human donor in good health. Here the CDR3 reads CASSFGKNIQYF. CDR3 in DNA: TGTGCCAGCAGCTTCGGGAAAAACATTCAGTACTTC.